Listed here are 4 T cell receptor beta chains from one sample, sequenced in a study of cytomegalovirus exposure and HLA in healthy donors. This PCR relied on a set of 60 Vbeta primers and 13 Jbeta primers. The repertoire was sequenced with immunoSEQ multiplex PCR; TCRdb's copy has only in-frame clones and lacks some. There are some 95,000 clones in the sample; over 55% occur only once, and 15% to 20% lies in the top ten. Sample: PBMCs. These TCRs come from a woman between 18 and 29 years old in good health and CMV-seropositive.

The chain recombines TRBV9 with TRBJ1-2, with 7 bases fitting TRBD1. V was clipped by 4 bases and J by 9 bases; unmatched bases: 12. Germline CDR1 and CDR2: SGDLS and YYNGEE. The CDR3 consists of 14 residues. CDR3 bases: TGTGCCAGCAGCCAAGTCGGGACAGCCCAAAGCTACACCTTC. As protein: CASSQVGTAQSYTF.

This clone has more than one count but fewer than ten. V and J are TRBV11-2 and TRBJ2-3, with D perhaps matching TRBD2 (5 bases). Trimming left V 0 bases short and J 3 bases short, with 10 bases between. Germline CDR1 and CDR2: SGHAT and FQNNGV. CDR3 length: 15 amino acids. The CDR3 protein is CASSLDGVGTDTQYF. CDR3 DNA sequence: TGTGCCAGCAGCTTAGACGGGGTTGGTACAGATACGCAGTATTTT. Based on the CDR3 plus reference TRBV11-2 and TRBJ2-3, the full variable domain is EAGVAQSPRYKIIEKRQSVAFWCNPISGHATLYWYQQILGQGPKLLIQFQNNGVVDDSQLPKDRFSAERLKGVDSTLKIQPAKLEDSAVYLCASSLDGVGTDTQYFGPGTRLTVL.

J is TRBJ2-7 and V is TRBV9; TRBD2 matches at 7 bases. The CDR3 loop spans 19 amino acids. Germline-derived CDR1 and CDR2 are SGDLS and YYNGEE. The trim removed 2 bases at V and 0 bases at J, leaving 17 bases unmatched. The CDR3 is CASSVGYRIKGGSSYEQYF. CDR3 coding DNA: TGTGCCAGCAGCGTTGGATATCGTATTAAGGGCGGGAGCTCCTACGAGCAGTACTTC. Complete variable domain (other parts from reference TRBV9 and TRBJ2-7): DSGVTQTPKHLITATGQRVTLRCSPRSGDLSVYWYQQSLDQGLQFLIQYYNGEERAKGNILERFSAQQFPDLHSELNLSSLELGDSALYFCASSVGYRIKGGSSYEQYFGPGTRLTVT.

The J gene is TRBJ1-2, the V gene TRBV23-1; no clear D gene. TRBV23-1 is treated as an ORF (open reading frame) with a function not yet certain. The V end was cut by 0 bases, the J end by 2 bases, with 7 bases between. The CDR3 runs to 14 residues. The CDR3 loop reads CASSQSGGNYGYTF. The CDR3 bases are TGCGCCAGCAGTCAATCAGGCGGCAACTATGGCTACACCTTC.